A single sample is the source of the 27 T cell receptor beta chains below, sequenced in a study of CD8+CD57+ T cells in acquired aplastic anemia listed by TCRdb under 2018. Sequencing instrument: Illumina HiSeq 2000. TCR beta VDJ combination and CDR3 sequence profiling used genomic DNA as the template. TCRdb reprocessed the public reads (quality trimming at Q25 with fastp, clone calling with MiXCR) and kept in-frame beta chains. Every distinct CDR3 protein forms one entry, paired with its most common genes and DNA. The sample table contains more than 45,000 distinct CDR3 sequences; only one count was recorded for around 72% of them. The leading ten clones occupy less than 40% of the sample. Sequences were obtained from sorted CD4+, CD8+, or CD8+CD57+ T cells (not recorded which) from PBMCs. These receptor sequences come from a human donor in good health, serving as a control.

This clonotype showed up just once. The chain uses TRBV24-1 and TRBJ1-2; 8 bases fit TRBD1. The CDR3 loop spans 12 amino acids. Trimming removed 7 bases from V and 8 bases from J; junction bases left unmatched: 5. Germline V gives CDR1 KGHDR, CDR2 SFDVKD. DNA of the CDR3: TGTGCCACCAGAGGCGGGGACAGGGGCTACACCTTC. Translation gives CATRGGDRGYTF.

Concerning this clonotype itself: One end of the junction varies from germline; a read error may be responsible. The CDR3, as DNA: TGTGCCAGCAGTGCACTACGGGACGGGGGGCAGTACTTC. It yields the protein CASSALRDGGQYF. This chain links TRBV10-3 with TRBJ2-5, with 7 bases identical to TRBD2. This CDR3 is built from 13 residues. Germline lookup yields CDR1 ENHRY and CDR2 SYGVKD.

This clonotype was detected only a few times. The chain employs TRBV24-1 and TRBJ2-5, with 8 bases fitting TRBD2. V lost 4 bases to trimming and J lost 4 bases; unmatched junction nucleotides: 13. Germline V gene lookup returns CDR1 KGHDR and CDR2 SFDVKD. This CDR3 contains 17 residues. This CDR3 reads CATSDPTSGKLRETQYF. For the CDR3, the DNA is TGTGCCACCAGTGACCCAACTAGCGGCAAACTTCGAGAGACCCAGTACTTC.

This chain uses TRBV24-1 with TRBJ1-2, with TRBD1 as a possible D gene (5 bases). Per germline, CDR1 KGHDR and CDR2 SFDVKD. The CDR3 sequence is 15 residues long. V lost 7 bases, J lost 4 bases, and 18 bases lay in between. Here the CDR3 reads CATSSVGQGLYGYTF. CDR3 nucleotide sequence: TGTGCCACCAGCAGCGTAGGTCAGGGACTCTATGGCTACACCTTC.

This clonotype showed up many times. CDR3 amino acids: CASSFQSLASGNTIYF. CDR3 sequence (DNA): TGTGCCAGCAGCTTTCAATCGCTCGCCTCTGGAAACACCATATATTTT. J is TRBJ1-3 and V is TRBV5-6; D remains ambiguous. This CDR3 comprises 16 residues. Between the trimmed V and J ends, which lost 2 bases and 0 bases, there was a span of 12 bases. Per the germline V gene, CDR1 is SGHDT and CDR2 is YYEEEE.

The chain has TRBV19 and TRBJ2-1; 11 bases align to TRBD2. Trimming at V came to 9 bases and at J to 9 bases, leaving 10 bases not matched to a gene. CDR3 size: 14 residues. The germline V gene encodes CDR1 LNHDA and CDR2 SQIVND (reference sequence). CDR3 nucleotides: TGTGCCAGCAGTCTAGCGGGGGGATCTTCTGAGCAGTTCTTC. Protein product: CASSLAGGSSEQFF.

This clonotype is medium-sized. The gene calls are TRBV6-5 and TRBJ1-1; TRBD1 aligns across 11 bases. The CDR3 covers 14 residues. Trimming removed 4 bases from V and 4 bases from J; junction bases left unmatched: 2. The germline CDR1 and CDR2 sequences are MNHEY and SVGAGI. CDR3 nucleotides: TGTGCCAGCAGTTTAGGACAGGGGGCCACTGAAGCTTTCTTT. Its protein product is CASSLGQGATEAFF.

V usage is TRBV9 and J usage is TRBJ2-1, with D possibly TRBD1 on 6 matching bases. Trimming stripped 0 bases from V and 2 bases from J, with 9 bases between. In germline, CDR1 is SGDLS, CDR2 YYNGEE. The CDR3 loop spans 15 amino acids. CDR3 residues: CASSVAQGTYNEQFF. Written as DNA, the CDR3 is TGTGCCAGCAGCGTAGCACAGGGCACCTACAATGAGCAGTTCTTC.

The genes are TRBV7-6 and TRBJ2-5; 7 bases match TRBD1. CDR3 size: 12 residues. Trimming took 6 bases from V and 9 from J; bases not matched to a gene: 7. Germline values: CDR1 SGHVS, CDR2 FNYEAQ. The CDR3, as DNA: TGTGCCAGCAGTCCGGGTCAGGGGGCCCAGTACTTC. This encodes CASSPGQGAQYF.

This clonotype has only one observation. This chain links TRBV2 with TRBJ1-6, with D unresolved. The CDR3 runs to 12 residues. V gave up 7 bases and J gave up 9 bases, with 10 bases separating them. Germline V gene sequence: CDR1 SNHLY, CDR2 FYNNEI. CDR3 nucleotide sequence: TGTGCCAGCAACATTGATCCTTCACCCCTCCACTTT. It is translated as CASNIDPSPLHF.

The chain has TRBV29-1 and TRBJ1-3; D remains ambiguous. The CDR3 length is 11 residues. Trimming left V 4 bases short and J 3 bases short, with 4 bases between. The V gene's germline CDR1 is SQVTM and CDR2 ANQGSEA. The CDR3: CSVGNGNTIYF. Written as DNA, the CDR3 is TGCAGCGTTGGTAATGGAAACACCATATATTTT.

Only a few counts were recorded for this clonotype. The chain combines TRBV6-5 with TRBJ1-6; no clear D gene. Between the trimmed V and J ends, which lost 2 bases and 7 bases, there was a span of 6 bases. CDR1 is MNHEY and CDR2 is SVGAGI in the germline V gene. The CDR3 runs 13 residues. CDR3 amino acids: CASSYGENSPLHF. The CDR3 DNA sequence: TGTGCCAGCAGTTACGGCGAGAATTCACCCCTCCACTTT.

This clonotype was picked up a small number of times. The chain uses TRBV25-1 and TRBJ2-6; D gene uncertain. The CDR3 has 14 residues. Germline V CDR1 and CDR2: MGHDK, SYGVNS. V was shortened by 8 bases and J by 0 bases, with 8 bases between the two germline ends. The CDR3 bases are TGTGCCAGCTCCCCCCCCTCTGGGGCCAACGTCCTGACTTTC. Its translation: CASSPPSGANVLTF. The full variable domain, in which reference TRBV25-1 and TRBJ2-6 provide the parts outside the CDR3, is EADIYQTPRYLVIGTGKKITLECSQTMGHDKMYWYQQDPGMELHLIHYSYGVNSTEKGDLSSESTVSRIRTEHFPLTLESARPSHTSQYLCASSPPSGANVLTFGAGSRLTVL.

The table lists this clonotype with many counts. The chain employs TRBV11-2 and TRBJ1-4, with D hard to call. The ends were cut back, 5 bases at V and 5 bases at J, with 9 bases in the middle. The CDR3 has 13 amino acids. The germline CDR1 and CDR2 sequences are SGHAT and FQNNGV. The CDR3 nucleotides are TGTGCCAGCAGCCCAAGGCTAAATGAAAAACTGTTTTTT. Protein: CASSPRLNEKLFF.

The CDR3 nucleotides are TGTGCCACCAGCCTTACCCCGACACGTTCCTACGAGCAGTACTTC. Translating gives CATSLTPTRSYEQYF. The genes are TRBV15 and TRBJ2-7; D remains ambiguous. Germline V gene lookup returns CDR1 LNHNV and CDR2 YYDKDF (reference sequence). This CDR3 is 15 amino acids long. V was pared by 5 bases and J by 1 base, with 15 bases between.

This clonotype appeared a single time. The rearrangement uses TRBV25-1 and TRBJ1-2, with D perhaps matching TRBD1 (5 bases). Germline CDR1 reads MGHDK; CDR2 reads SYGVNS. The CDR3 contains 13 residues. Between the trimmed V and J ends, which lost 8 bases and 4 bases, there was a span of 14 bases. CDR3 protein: CASFSQDIYGYTF. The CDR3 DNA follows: TGTGCCAGCTTCTCCCAGGACATCTATGGCTACACCTTC.

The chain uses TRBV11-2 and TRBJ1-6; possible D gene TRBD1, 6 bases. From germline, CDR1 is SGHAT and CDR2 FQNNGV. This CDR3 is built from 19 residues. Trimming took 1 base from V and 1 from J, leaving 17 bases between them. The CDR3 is CASSLGEHREGSYNSPLHF. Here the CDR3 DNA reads TGTGCCAGCAGCTTAGGGGAGCACAGGGAAGGGTCCTATAATTCACCCCTCCACTTT.

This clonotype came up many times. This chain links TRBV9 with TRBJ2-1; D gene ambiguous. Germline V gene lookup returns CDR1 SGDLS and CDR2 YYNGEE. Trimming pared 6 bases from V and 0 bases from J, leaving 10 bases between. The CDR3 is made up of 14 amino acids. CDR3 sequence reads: CASNLGSSYNEQFF. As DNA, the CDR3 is TGTGCCAGCAATTTGGGAAGCTCCTACAATGAGCAGTTCTTC.

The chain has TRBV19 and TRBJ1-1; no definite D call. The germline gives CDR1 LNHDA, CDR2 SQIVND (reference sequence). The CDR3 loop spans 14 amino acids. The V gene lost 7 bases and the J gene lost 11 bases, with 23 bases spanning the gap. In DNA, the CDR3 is TGTGCCAGTACTCCCATGTCCGTACCCCCGCGGGCTTTCTTT. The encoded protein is CASTPMSVPPRAFF.

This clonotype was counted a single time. The CDR3 DNA reads as TGTGCCAGCAGTTTATCAGGGGGTCAGCCCCAGCATTTT. Amino acids: CASSLSGGQPQHF. The chain carries TRBV12-3 or TRBV12-4 and TRBJ1-5; 7 bases are a match to TRBD1. The V segment lost 2 bases and the J segment 6 bases; nucleotides outside the gene matches: 1. CDR3 length equals 13 residues.

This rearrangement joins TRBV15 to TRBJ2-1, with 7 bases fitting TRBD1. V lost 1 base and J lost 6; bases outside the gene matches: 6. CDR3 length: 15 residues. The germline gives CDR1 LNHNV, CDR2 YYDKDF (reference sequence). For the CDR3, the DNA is TGTGCCACCAGCAGAGGGCAGGGGGTGTTCAATGAGCAGTTCTTC. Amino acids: CATSRGQGVFNEQFF. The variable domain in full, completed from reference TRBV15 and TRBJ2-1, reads DAMVIQNPRYQVTQFGKPVTLSCSQTLNHNVMYWYQQKSSQAPKLLFHYYDKDFNNEADTPDNFQSRRPNTSFCFLDIRSPGLGDTAMYLCATSRGQGVFNEQFFGPGTRLTVL.

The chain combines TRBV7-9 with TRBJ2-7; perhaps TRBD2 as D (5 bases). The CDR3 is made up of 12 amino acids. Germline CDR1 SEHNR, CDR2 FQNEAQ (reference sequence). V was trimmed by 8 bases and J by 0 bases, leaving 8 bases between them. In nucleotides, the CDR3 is TGTGCCAGCCGGGATTCCTCCTACGAGCAGTACTTC. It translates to CASRDSSYEQYF. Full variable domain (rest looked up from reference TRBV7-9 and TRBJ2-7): DTGVSQNPRHKITKRGQNVTFRCDPISEHNRLYWYRQTLGQGPEFLTYFQNEAQLEKSRLLSDRFSAERPKGSFSTLEIQRTEQGDSAMYLCASRDSSYEQYFGPGTRLTVT.

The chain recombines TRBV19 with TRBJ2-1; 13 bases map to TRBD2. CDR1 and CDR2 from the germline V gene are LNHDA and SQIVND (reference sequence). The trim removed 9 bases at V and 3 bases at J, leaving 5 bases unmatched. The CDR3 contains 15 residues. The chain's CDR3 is CASGGLAGLYNEQFF. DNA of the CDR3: TGTGCCAGCGGGGGACTAGCGGGGCTCTACAATGAGCAGTTCTTC.

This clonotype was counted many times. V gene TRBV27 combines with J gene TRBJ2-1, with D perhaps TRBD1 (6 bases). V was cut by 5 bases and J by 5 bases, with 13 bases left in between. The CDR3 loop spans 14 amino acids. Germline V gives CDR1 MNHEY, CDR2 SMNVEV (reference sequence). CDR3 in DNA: TGTGCCAGCAGTGTCCTCGGGACACACAATGAGCAGTTCTTC. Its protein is CASSVLGTHNEQFF.

As DNA, the CDR3 is TGTGCCAGCAGTGACTCCGGCGAAACTGAGCAGTTCTTC. Protein: CASSDSGETEQFF. The genes are TRBV6-4 and TRBJ2-1; D not certain. Trimming cost V 0 bases and J 9 bases, with 9 bases left between them. Germline CDR1 and CDR2: MRHNA and SNTAGT. The CDR3 runs to 13 residues.

As DNA, the CDR3 is TGTGCCAGCAGCGTAGATCCAGGGGAAACTGAAGCTTTCTTT. Encoded protein: CASSVDPGETEAFF. The V gene is TRBV9, the J gene TRBJ1-1; possibly TRBD1 for D (6 bases). The CDR3 is made up of 14 amino acids. Germline V lookup: CDR1 SGDLS, CDR2 YYNGEE. Trimming removed 0 bases from V and 5 bases from J, with 11 bases in between.

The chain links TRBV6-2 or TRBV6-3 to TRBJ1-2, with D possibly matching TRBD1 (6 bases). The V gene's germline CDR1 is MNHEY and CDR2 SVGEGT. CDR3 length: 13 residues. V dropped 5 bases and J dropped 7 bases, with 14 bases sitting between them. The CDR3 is CASSRTGFGGYTF. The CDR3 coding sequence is TGTGCCAGCAGTCGAACAGGGTTCGGTGGCTACACCTTC.